Included here is one TCR beta chain sequence, with context. Original handling: Reference gene primer amplification gave nucleated cell count estimates. Only in-frame clones appear in the TCRdb table, and some are missing; sequencing was by immunoSEQ multiplex PCR. D and trimming come from the DNA, and the V and J calls and clone size come from that table. The top ten clones hold about 2% of a sample with just under 55,000 clones, under 85% of them seen once. These data come from a study of blood T cell repertoires in COVID-19. Study-level background: Samples representing acute and convalescent COVID-19 were sourced from the United States, Italy and Spain. T cells, B-cell-depleted T cells, or PBMCs provided the cDNA or gDNA that served as material.

The germline V and J ends were trimmed by 11 bases and 5 bases, with 13 bases remaining between them. Germline lookup yields CDR1 LNHDA and CDR2 SQIVND (reference sequence). CDR3 length: 12 amino acids. The source material was peripheral blood. This sequence was found in an older woman with acute or convalescent COVID-19. The chain couples TRBV19 to TRBJ1-5, with D unresolved. In DNA form, the CDR3 reads TGTGCCTTTCTGAGCGGGGATCAGCCCCAGCATTTT. It yields the protein CAFLSGDQPQHF.